The subject of this entry is one TCR beta chain. The data are from a study of Ad26.COV2.S vaccination and SARS-CoV-2 variants. Method: immunoSEQ multiplex PCR; TCRdb's copy keeps in-frame clones and lacks some. In the table there are about 680,000 clones, about 90% of which are singletons. Treatment denoted: 19 received Ad26.COV2.S at low or high dose, single or two shots; 5 received placebo; per-sample allocation not given. Samples came from day 63 after the first vaccine or placebo injection. An Ad26 vector that expressed Wuhan-strain SARS-CoV-2 spike constituted the vaccine. Trimming cost V 6 bases and J 7 bases, with 12 bases left between them. CDR1 is MNHEY, CDR2 SMNVEV, per germline (reference sequence). The CDR3 is 12 residues long.

The sample in question was peripheral blood, obtained in a trial of Ad26.COV2.S vaccine versus placebo. This TCR was recovered from a person aged 18-60 years who received the Ad26.COV2.S COVID-19 vaccine or a placebo. The chain uses TRBV27 and TRBJ1-1; no clear D. The CDR3 DNA follows: TGTGCCAGCAGAACCGCAGGAGGTGAAGCTTTCTTT. Protein sequence: CASRTAGGEAFF.